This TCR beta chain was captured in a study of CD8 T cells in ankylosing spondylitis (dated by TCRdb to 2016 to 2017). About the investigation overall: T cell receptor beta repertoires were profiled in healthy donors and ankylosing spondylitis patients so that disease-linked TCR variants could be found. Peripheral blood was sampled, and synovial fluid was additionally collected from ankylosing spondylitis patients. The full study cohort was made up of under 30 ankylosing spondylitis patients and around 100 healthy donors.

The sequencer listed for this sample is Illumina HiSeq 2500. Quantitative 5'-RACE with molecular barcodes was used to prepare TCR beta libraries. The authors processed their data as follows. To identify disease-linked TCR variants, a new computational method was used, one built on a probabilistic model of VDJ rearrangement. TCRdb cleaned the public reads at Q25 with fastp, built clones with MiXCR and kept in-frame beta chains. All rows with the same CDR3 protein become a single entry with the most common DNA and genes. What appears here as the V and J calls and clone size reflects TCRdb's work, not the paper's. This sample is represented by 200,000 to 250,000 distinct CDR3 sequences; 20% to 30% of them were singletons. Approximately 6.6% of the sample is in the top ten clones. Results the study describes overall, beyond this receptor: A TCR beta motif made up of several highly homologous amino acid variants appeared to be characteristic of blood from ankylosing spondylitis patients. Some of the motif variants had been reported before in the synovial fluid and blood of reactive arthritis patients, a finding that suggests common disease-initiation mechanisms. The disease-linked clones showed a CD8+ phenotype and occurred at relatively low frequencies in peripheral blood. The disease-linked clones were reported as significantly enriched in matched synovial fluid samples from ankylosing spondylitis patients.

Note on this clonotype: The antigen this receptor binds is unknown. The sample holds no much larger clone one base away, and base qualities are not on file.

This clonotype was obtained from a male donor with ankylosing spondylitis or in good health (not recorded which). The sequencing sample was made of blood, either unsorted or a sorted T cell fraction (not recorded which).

The sequenced DNA is TGTGCCAGCAGTGAAGCGCTTAACAGAGACCAAGAGACCCAGTACTTC. It translates to CASSEALNRDQETQYF. The sequence links TRBV2 to TRBJ2-5; no D segment can be confidently identified. V is reduced by 0 bases and J by 0 bases, leaving a spacing of 11 bases between them. The germline V gene sets CDR1 to SNHLY and CDR2 to FYNNEI. Measured from the cysteine to the phenylalanine, the CDR3 is 16 residues long. The sequence is cut down to CDR3 DNA, 48 bases in frame from base 1. When the CDR3 is completed using the reference TRBV2 and TRBJ2-5 genes on either side, the full variable domain is EPEVTQTPSHQVTQMGQEVILRCVPISNHLYFYWYRQILGQKVEFLVSFYNNEISEKSEIFDDQFSVERPDGSNFTLKIRSTKLEDSAMYFCASSEALNRDQETQYFGPGTRLLVL.